The 25 T cell receptor beta chains below were found in one sample sequenced in a study of shared clonotypes between healthy human individuals. Profiling relied on immunoSEQ multiplex PCR, and the TCRdb table lists in-frame clones only, not all of them. The sample consists of around 2.5 million clones, roughly 93% of them appearing once. Sequenced: naive CD4+ T cells from PBMCs. Subset given: CD45RA+ positively selected. The source of these receptors is a man between 18 and 35 years old in good health. Some clones in this sample may be carry-over from other donors' samples.

The chain combines TRBV7-2 with TRBJ2-7; 8 positions match TRBD2. V trimming: 4 bases; J trimming: 6 bases; junction bases outside the gene matches: 8. Germline values: CDR1 SGHTA, CDR2 FQGNSA. This CDR3 comprises 14 residues. DNA for the CDR3: TGTGCCAGCAGCTCTTATAGCGGGACGGCCGAGCAGTACTTC. This translates into CASSSYSGTAEQYF.

The CDR3 protein is CASSDGQGYSYEQYF. In DNA, the CDR3 is TGCGCCAGCAGTGACGGACAGGGGTATTCCTACGAGCAGTACTTC. The chain carries TRBV10-1 and TRBJ2-7; 9 bases are a match to TRBD1. Germline V gene sequence: CDR1 WNHNN, CDR2 SYGVQD (reference sequence). The ends lost 3 bases at V and 1 base at J; junction bases unmatched: 4. CDR3 length: 15 amino acids.

The chain is built from TRBV19 and TRBJ1-3, with 8 nucleotides matching TRBD1. The CDR3 loop spans 15 amino acids. Germline values: CDR1 LNHDA, CDR2 SQIVND (reference sequence). Unmatched junction bases numbered 6, after V lost 4 bases and J lost 4 bases. The CDR3 here is CASSRQGRHGNTIYF. DNA of the CDR3: TGTGCCAGTAGTAGACAGGGGCGGCACGGAAACACCATATATTTT.

The rearrangement links TRBV5-1 to TRBJ2-7; TRBD2 might be the D (6 bases). Germline lookup yields CDR1 SGHRS and CDR2 YFSETQ. Trimming shortened V by 2 bases and J by 5 bases, and 14 bases separated the two germline ends. This CDR3 comprises 14 residues. DNA for the CDR3: TGCGCCAGCAGCTTAATTGGGGAGGTTGACGAGCAGTACTTC. Translated: CASSLIGEVDEQYF.

The chain is built from TRBV19 and TRBJ1-2, with D perhaps matching TRBD1 (5 bases). CDR1 LNHDA and CDR2 SQIVND come from the germline V gene (reference sequence). V was cut by 4 bases and J by 10 bases, with 10 bases left in between. The CDR3 loop spans 11 amino acids. CDR3 region: CASSTTEDYTF. The DNA for the CDR3 is TGTGCCAGTAGTACGACAGAAGACTACACCTTC.

J is TRBJ2-7 and V is TRBV29-1; 9 nucleotides agree with TRBD1. The germline CDR1 and CDR2 sequences are SQVTM and ANQGSEA. V gave up 6 bases and J gave up 2 bases; unmatched junction bases: 5. The CDR3 extends over 13 amino acids. CDR3 sequence reads: CSVRGTGTYEQYF. CDR3 DNA sequence: TGCAGCGTGAGGGGGACAGGGACCTACGAGCAGTACTTC.

The chain carries TRBV6-5 and TRBJ2-7; D gene uncertain. This CDR3 comprises 13 residues. Germline CDR1 is MNHEY and CDR2 is SVGAGI. V was shortened by 6 bases and J by 5 bases, with 14 bases between the two germline ends. CDR3: CASRIDWSNEQYF. In DNA form, the CDR3 reads TGTGCCAGCAGAATTGACTGGTCCAACGAGCAGTACTTC.

This rearrangement joins TRBV29-1 to TRBJ2-3; D not resolved. Trimming removed 0 bases at V and 8 bases at J, with 12 bases between. Looked up from germline, CDR1 is SQVTM and CDR2 is ANQGSEA. This CDR3 spans 13 amino acids. The CDR3 is CSVEDTRASTQYF. CDR3 coding DNA: TGCAGCGTTGAAGATACCCGGGCCTCTACGCAGTATTTT.

V usage is TRBV5-4 and J usage is TRBJ2-3; D is perhaps TRBD1 (5 bases). This CDR3 has 16 residues. V lost 3 bases, J lost 0 bases, and 14 bases lay in between. Germline CDR1 reads SGHNT; CDR2 reads YYREEE (reference sequence). CDR3 sequence reads: CASSSWGSPSTDTQYF. The CDR3, as DNA: TGTGCCAGCAGCTCATGGGGCAGCCCGAGCACAGATACGCAGTATTTT. Together with reference TRBV5-4 and TRBJ2-3, the CDR3 gives the full variable domain: ETGVTQSPTHLIKTRGQQVTLRCSSQSGHNTVSWYQQALGQGPQFIFQYYREEENGRGNFPPRFSGLQFPNYSSELNVNALELDDSALYLCASSSWGSPSTDTQYFGPGTRLTVL.

The chain couples TRBV6-1 to TRBJ1-4; no firm D call. Germline V gene data show CDR1 as MNHNS and CDR2 as SASEGT. With 7 bases removed from V and 6 bases from J, the gap between germline ends came to 12 bases. CDR3 length: 13 residues. This CDR3 reads CASNSPRDEKLFF. The CDR3 bases are TGTGCCAGCAATAGCCCCCGGGATGAAAAACTGTTTTTT.

This rearrangement joins TRBV28 to TRBJ1-5; D possibly corresponds to TRBD1 (5 bases). Trimming shortened V by 4 bases and J by 4 bases, and 17 bases separated the two germline ends. Germline V gives CDR1 MDHEN, CDR2 SYDVKM. The CDR3 runs 16 residues. The CDR3 DNA is TGTGCCAGCAGTTCGAATCCAGGGCTTGGAAATCAGCCCCAGCATTTT. It translates to CASSSNPGLGNQPQHF.

V is TRBV14 and J is TRBJ2-5; TRBD2 might be the D (7 bases). CDR1 is SGHDN and CDR2 is FVKESK in the germline V gene. CDR3 size: 15 residues. V was cut by 5 bases and J by 5 bases, with 18 bases left in between. CDR3 amino acids: CASSSFHREGETQYF. CDR3 nucleotides: TGTGCCAGCAGCTCATTCCACAGGGAGGGGGAGACCCAGTACTTC.

The chain uses TRBV6-5 and TRBJ1-1; weak D call: TRBD1 (6 bases). Germline V CDR1 and CDR2: MNHEY, SVGAGI. Between the trimmed V and J ends, which lost 6 bases and 0 bases, there was a span of 14 bases. The CDR3 runs 15 residues. CDR3 nucleotide sequence: TGTGCCAGCAGACGAAACGGGGGCGTGAACACTGAAGCTTTCTTT. Protein: CASRRNGGVNTEAFF.

The chain has TRBV7-9 and TRBJ2-4; possible D gene TRBD2, 6 bases. V lost 5 bases and J 7 bases, leaving 12 bases between the germline ends. The CDR3 is 13 residues long. CDR1 is SEHNR and CDR2 is FQNEAQ in the germline V gene (reference sequence). The CDR3 bases are TGTGCCAGCAGCCCCCGCGGGGAGAACATTCAGTACTTC. Amino acid sequence: CASSPRGENIQYF.

The J gene is TRBJ2-5, the V gene TRBV27, with a tentative D call TRBD1 (7 bases). The V gene's germline CDR1 is MNHEY and CDR2 SMNVEV (reference sequence). Trimming cost V 3 bases and J 4 bases, with 12 bases left between them. The CDR3 runs 14 residues. CDR3 sequence: CASSFRRGLETQYF. CDR3 sequence (DNA): TGTGCCAGCAGTTTCCGGAGGGGGCTAGAGACCCAGTACTTC.

V is TRBV9 and J is TRBJ2-3; D is unresolved. Per the germline V gene, CDR1 is SGDLS and CDR2 is YYNGEE. This CDR3 is 13 amino acids long. V lost 0 bases, J lost 2 bases, and 4 bases lay in between. For the CDR3, the DNA is TGTGCCAGCAGCGTAGCGGCCACAGATACGCAGTATTTT. It yields the protein CASSVAATDTQYF.

This clone was detected only once. The CDR3 DNA sequence: TGCGCCAGCAGCCCCGCGGGGGGGAGAGGAACCTACGAGCAGTACTTC. Amino acid sequence: CASSPAGGRGTYEQYF. J is TRBJ2-5 and V is TRBV4-1, with 9 positions matching TRBD2. With the DNA end fitting TRBJ2-7 better, the J assignment may be wrong. The CDR3 runs to 16 residues. CDR1 and CDR2 from the germline V gene are MGHRA and YSYEKL.

The chain carries TRBV28 and TRBJ2-5; D is unclear. Matching the DNA end better, TRBJ2-7 makes the J call doubtful. The CDR3 totals 14 residues. Germline loops: CDR1 MDHEN, CDR2 SYDVKM. CDR3 amino acids: CASSSGPPTHEQYF. CDR3 DNA sequence: TGTGCCAGCAGTTCCGGGCCACCGACCCACGAGCAGTACTTC.

The chain joins TRBV2 to TRBJ2-7; 7 positions match TRBD1. The CDR3 consists of 14 residues. Losses at the gene ends were 5 bases for V and 4 bases for J; bases not matched to a gene: 8. The germline V gene encodes CDR1 SNHLY and CDR2 FYNNEI. The CDR3 sequence: CASSNPGQRYEQYF. The CDR3 bases are TGTGCCAGCAGTAACCCGGGACAGAGGTACGAGCAGTACTTC.

V usage is TRBV4-3 and J usage is TRBJ1-1, with D tentatively TRBD1 (6 bases). The V gene lost 6 bases and the J gene lost 4 bases, with 12 bases spanning the gap. In germline, CDR1 is LGHNA, CDR2 YSLEER. The CDR3 spans 13 residues. CDR3 protein: CASRWGRSTEAFF. DNA for the CDR3: TGCGCCAGCAGGTGGGGGCGTAGCACTGAAGCTTTCTTT.

This sequence joins TRBV4-2 and TRBJ2-6; TRBD2 matches at 12 bases. The CDR3 has 18 amino acids. The V gene's germline CDR1 is LGHNA and CDR2 YNFKEQ. The trim removed 1 base at V and 4 bases at J, leaving 5 bases unmatched. The CDR3 DNA follows: TGTGCCAGCAGCCAAGGACTAGCGGGAGCTTACGGGGCCAACGTCCTGACTTTC. Translated: CASSQGLAGAYGANVLTF.

On this clone: Within the sample, other DNA sequences also encode this same CDR3. The chain joins TRBV4-2 to TRBJ2-5; TRBD2 matches at 14 bases. CDR1 and CDR2 from the germline V gene are LGHNA and YNFKEQ. V lost 1 base, J lost 5 bases, and 0 bases stayed unmatched. The CDR3 is 15 amino acids. In DNA form, the CDR3 reads TGTGCCAGCAGCCAAGGACTAGCGGGGGGGGAGACCCAGTACTTC. Translation gives CASSQGLAGGETQYF.

The chain joins TRBV11-2 to TRBJ2-3; 13 nucleotides agree with TRBD2. The germline gives CDR1 SGHAT, CDR2 FQNNGV. V trimming: 5 bases; J trimming: 4 bases; junction bases outside the gene matches: 6. CDR3 length: 16 amino acids. The CDR3: CASSQGLAGIADTQYF. The CDR3 DNA follows: TGTGCCAGCAGCCAGGGACTAGCGGGAATCGCAGATACGCAGTATTTT.

The V and J genes are TRBV7-2 and TRBJ2-7, with 8 bases matching TRBD2. Trimming took 4 bases from V and 2 from J; bases not matched to a gene: 7. The CDR3 totals 15 residues. The germline gives CDR1 SGHTA, CDR2 FQGNSA. CDR3 coding DNA: TGTGCCAGCAGCTCCCGTGGCGGGGGGCCCTACGAGCAGTACTTC. Protein: CASSSRGGGPYEQYF.

The chain carries TRBV6-1 and TRBJ2-7, with 8 bases matching TRBD2. Trimming at V came to 0 bases and at J to 6 bases, leaving 10 bases not matched to a gene. The CDR3 contains 16 residues. The germline gives CDR1 MNHNS, CDR2 SASEGT. This chain's CDR3 is CASSEAVTSAVSEQYF. The CDR3, as DNA: TGTGCCAGCAGTGAAGCCGTGACTAGCGCGGTGAGCGAGCAGTACTTC.